A selection of T cell receptor beta chains follows, all from one sample in a study of human T cells and chemical hapten exposure. TCRdb itself ran the RACE reads through MiXCR, one entry per CDR3 protein. In the table there are some 190,000 distinct CDR3 sequences, 20% to 25% of which are singletons. The sample was whole blood, taken in connection with sensitization to the hapten diphenylcyclopropenone (DPC). These receptors came from a woman aged 50 to 60 with alopecia areata. Some clones in this sample may be carry-over from other donors' samples. CDR3s include the opening cysteine and the closing phenylalanine or tryptophan. D genes are given only for firm matches. Some rows mark clone size as missing; the rest say once, few, many or name a class of expanded clone.

TRBV20-1	TRBJ1-2	NA	once	CSARRQEDSYGYTF	TGCAGTGCTAGGAGGCAAGAGGACAGCTATGGCTACACCTTC
TRBV3-1	TRBJ2-6	NA	few	CASSLPGIPNVLTF	TGTGCCAGCAGCCTTCCGGGAATCCCCAACGTCCTGACTTTC
TRBV29-1	TRBJ1-1	TRBD1	NA	CSVAGQGKAFF	TGCAGCGTCGCCGGACAGGGAAAAGCTTTCTTT
TRBV29-1	TRBJ2-1	TRBD2	NA	CSVSPGLAGGNEQFF	TGCAGCGTTTCACCGGGACTAGCGGGAGGTAATGAGCAGTTCTTC
TRBV29-1	TRBJ2-3	TRBD2	few	CSVDSSGGDTQYF	TGCAGCGTTGACTCTAGCGGGGGAGATACGCAGTATTTT
TRBV6-5	TRBJ2-2	NA	NA	CASAALLGVGGELFF	TGTGCCAGTGCGGCTCTGTTAGGGGTGGGCGGGGAGCTGTTTTTT
TRBV12-3/TRBV12-4	TRBJ1-1	NA	few	CASSLGVGEREAFF	TGTGCCAGCAGTTTGGGTGTCGGGGAAAGAGAAGCTTTCTTT
TRBV14	TRBJ2-6	NA	few	CASSQDVSGANVLTF	TGTGCCAGCAGCCAAGACGTCTCTGGGGCCAACGTCCTGACTTTC
TRBV5-5	TRBJ2-1	NA	NA	CASSNRAPVGEQFF	TGTGCCAGCAGTAACCGGGCCCCGGTCGGAGAGCAGTTCTTC
TRBV11-2	TRBJ2-7	NA	NA	CASSLVRTSGEQYF	TGTGCCAGCAGCTTGGTCAGGACCAGTGGTGAGCAGTACTTC
TRBV7-9	TRBJ2-1	TRBD1	few	CASSPRTGPKNEQFF	TGTGCCAGCAGCCCCCGGACAGGGCCTAAAAATGAGCAGTTCTTC
TRBV20-1	TRBJ2-5	TRBD2	few	CSARPWEGLAGAQETQYF	TGCAGTGCTAGACCCTGGGAGGGACTAGCGGGAGCTCAGGAGACCCAGTACTTC
TRBV2	TRBJ2-2	TRBD2	NA	CASRSGLAGPANTGELFF	TGTGCCAGCAGATCGGGACTAGCGGGACCAGCGAACACCGGGGAGCTGTTTTTT
TRBV27	TRBJ1-5	NA	many	CASSLSAGGAGNSNQPQHF	TGTGCCAGCAGTTTATCTGCGGGGGGGGCGGGGAATAGCAATCAGCCCCAGCATTTT
TRBV11-2	TRBJ2-5	NA	NA	CASSLDVGKETQYF	TGTGCCAGCAGCTTAGACGTAGGGAAAGAGACCCAGTACTTC
TRBV27	TRBJ2-2	NA	NA	CASSFSRNGELFF	TGTGCCAGCAGTTTTTCGAGGAACGGGGAGCTGTTTTTT
TRBV2	TRBJ2-5	TRBD1	NA	CASSLYRGQETQYF	TGTGCCAGCAGTCTCTACAGGGGGCAAGAGACCCAGTACTTC
TRBV11-2	TRBJ2-1	NA	few	CASSLPFVGEQFF	TGTGCCAGCAGCTTACCGTTCGTGGGTGAGCAGTTCTTC
TRBV19	TRBJ2-1	NA	many	CASSLGDNEQFF	TGTGCCAGTAGTCTGGGGGACAATGAGCAGTTCTTC
TRBV11-2	TRBJ2-7	NA	NA	CASSSGLQAYAYEQYF	TGTGCCAGCAGCTCCGGCCTCCAGGCCTATGCCTACGAGCAGTACTTC
TRBV5-1	TRBJ1-1	NA	NA	CASSLAFEAGYETEAFF	TGCGCCAGCAGCTTGGCCTTCGAGGCGGGGTACGAGACTGAAGCTTTCTTT
TRBV2	TRBJ2-2	TRBD2	NA	CASSGLASNTGELFF	TGTGCCAGCTCCGGACTAGCCTCGAACACCGGGGAGCTGTTTTTT
TRBV6-2/TRBV6-3	TRBJ1-1	NA	few	CASRNDGGRGLGAFF	TGTGCCAGCAGAAACGATGGGGGTCGGGGCTTGGGAGCTTTCTTT
TRBV7-3	TRBJ1-3	NA	NA	CASSLSHPGSGNTIYF	TGTGCCAGCAGCTTATCCCACCCGGGCTCTGGAAACACCATATATTTT
TRBV12-3/TRBV12-4	TRBJ1-6	TRBD1	NA	CASSYTDRGRSPLHF	TGTGCCAGCAGTTACACGGACAGGGGGCGTTCACCCCTCCACTTT
TRBV9	TRBJ2-4	TRBD2	NA	CASSISGRDAKNIQYF	TGTGCCAGCAGCATTAGCGGGAGAGACGCCAAAAACATTCAGTACTTC